The clone carrying this T cell receptor (beta chain) was counted at least ten times. Time point indicated: sample taken at primary tumor resection. Frozen PBMC, nontumor lung or tumor provided whole RNA, which was sequenced unsorted. This CDR3 has 14 amino acids. V gave up 4 bases and J gave up 0 bases, with 7 bases separating them. CDR1 and CDR2 (germline): LNHDA, SQIVND (reference sequence). The data derive from a study of spatial heterogeneity in lung cancer. TCRdb re-derived calls from the 5' RACE reads in MiXCR, one entry per CDR3 protein. The sample lists tens of thousands of distinct CDR3 sequences, approximately 8% occurring once.

The sequences come from PBMCs, collected at surgery. The sequence was obtained from a female donor with early-stage non-small cell lung cancer. The genes are TRBV19 and TRBJ2-1, with D perhaps TRBD2 (6 bases). CDR3 region: CASSTGSSYNEQFF. CDR3 DNA sequence: TGTGCCAGTAGTACCGGGAGCTCCTACAATGAGCAGTTCTTC.